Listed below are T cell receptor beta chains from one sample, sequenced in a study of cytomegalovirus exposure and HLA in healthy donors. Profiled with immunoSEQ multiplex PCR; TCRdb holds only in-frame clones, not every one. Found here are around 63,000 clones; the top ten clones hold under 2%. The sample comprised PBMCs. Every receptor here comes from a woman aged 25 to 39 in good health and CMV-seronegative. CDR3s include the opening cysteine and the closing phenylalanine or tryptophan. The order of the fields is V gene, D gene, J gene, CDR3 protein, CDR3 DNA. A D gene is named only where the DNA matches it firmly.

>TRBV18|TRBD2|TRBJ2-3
CASSPQGLAGGTDTQYF
TGTGCCAGCTCACCACAGGGACTAGCGGGAGGAACAGATACGCAGTATTTT
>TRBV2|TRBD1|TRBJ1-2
CASSTGTVENGYTF
TGTGCCAGCAGTACCGGGACAGTCGAAAATGGCTACACCTTC
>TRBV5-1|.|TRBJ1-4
CASSSGLSNEKLFF
TGCGCCAGCAGCTCGGGACTCAGTAATGAAAAACTGTTTTTT
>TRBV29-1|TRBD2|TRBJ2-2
CSVKGLAGWTGELFF
TGCAGCGTTAAGGGACTAGCGGGGTGGACCGGGGAGCTGTTTTTT
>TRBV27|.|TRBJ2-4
CASSTGQSSVPQYF
TGTGCCAGCAGTACCGGACAGTCTTCGGTTCCCCAGTACTTC
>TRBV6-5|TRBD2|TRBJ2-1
CASGPGGPSEQFF
TGTGCCAGCGGGCCGGGAGGGCCAAGCGAGCAGTTCTTC
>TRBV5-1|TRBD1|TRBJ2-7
CASGRDRAYEQYF
TGCGCCAGCGGCCGGGACAGGGCCTACGAGCAGTACTTC
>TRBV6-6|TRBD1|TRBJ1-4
CASSYVAGGNEKLFF
TGTGCCAGCAGTTACGTTGCAGGGGGTAATGAAAAACTGTTTTTT
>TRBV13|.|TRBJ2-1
CASSPGDFNEQFF
TGTGCCAGCAGCCCCGGGGACTTTAATGAGCAGTTCTTC
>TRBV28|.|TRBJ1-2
CASSSQGYGYTF
TGTGCCAGCAGTTCGCAGGGCTATGGCTACACCTTC
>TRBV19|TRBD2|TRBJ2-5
CASRLAGDWETQYF
TGTGCCTCCCGACTAGCGGGAGACTGGGAGACCCAGTACTTC
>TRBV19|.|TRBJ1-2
CASSIDEAVYGYTF
TGTGCCAGTAGTATAGATGAAGCGGTCTATGGCTACACCTTC
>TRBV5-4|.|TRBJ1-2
CASSYNTNYGYTF
TGTGCCAGCAGCTATAATACAAACTATGGCTACACCTTC
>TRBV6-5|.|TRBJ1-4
CASSYSGGGKLFF
TGTGCCAGCAGTTACTCGGGAGGCGGGAAACTGTTTTTT
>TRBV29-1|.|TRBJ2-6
CSVDFSSGANVLTF
TGCAGCGTTGACTTCAGCTCTGGGGCCAACGTCCTGACTTTC
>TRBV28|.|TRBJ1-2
CASSLNFRSYYGYTF
TGTGCCAGCAGTTTGAATTTCCGGAGTTACTATGGCTACACCTTC
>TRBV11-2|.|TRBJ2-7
CASSFLRSYEQYF
TGTGCCAGCAGCTTCCTACGCTCCTACGAGCAGTACTTC
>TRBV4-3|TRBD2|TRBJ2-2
CASRLAGKNTGELFF
TGCGCCAGCAGGTTAGCGGGGAAGAACACCGGGGAGCTGTTTTTT
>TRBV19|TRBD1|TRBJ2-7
CASSLGQGMVNEQYF
TGTGCCAGTAGTCTCGGACAGGGAATGGTAAACGAGCAGTACTTC
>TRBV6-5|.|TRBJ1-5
CASSLGTWDQPQHF
TGTGCCAGCAGTCTCGGGACATGGGATCAGCCCCAGCATTTT
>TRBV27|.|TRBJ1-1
CASSLSTDITEAFF
TGTGCCAGCAGTTTATCAACCGACATCACTGAAGCTTTCTTT
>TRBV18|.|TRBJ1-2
CASSPTQGNYGYTF
TGTGCCAGCTCACCGACGCAGGGGAACTATGGCTACACCTTC
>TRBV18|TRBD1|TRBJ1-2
CASSPDRGANYGYTF
TGTGCCAGCTCACCTGACAGGGGAGCTAACTATGGCTACACCTTC
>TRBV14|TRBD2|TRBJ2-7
CASSQQGLAGDEQYF
TGTGCCAGCAGCCAACAAGGACTAGCGGGAGACGAGCAGTACTTC
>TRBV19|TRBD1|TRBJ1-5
CASSIEDRVNQPQHF
TGTGCCAGTAGTATAGAAGACAGGGTTAATCAGCCCCAGCATTTT
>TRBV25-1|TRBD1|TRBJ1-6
CASSEWTGSSPLHF
TGTGCCAGCAGTGAATGGACAGGGTCCTCACCCCTCCACTTT
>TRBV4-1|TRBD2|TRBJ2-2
CASSQDSPGLAGEEDTGELFF
TGCGCCAGCAGCCAAGATAGTCCGGGACTAGCGGGAGAGGAGGACACCGGGGAGCTGTTTTTT
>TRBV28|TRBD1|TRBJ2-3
CASSYTTGGSTDTQYF
TGTGCCAGCAGTTACACAACAGGGGGAAGCACAGATACGCAGTATTTT
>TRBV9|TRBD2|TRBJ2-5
CASSFASGEETQYF
TGTGCCAGCAGCTTTGCTAGCGGGGAAGAGACCCAGTACTTC
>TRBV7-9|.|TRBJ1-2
CASSLGAVDYTF
TGTGCCAGCAGCTTGGGGGCCGTAGACTACACCTTC
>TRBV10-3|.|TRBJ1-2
CAISESRDPYGYTF
TGTGCCATCAGTGAGTCCCGGGATCCCTATGGCTACACCTTC
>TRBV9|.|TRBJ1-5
CASSVGSGNQPQHF
TGTGCCAGCAGCGTAGGAAGCGGGAATCAGCCCCAGCATTTT
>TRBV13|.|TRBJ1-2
CASSLDGEGYTF
TGTGCCAGCAGCTTGGACGGGGAAGGCTACACCTTC
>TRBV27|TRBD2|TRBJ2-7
CASSPGTSAHEQYF
TGTGCCAGCAGTCCGGGGACTAGCGCGCACGAGCAGTACTTC
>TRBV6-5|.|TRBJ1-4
CASSYSRTSLPLFF
TGTGCCAGCAGTTACTCGAGGACATCACTGCCCCTGTTTTTT
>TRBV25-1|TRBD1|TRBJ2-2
CASSGQGFFGELFF
TGTGCCAGCAGTGGACAGGGTTTCTTCGGGGAGCTGTTTTTT
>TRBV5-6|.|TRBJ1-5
CASSSQENQPQHF
TGTGCCAGCAGCTCTCAAGAGAACCAGCCCCAGCATTTT
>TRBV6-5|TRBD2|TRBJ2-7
CASRAGTSAIYEQYF
TGTGCCAGCAGGGCCGGGACTAGCGCCATCTACGAGCAGTACTTC
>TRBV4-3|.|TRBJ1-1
CASSHYRTGKTEAFF
TGCGCCAGCAGCCATTATCGCACAGGGAAGACTGAAGCTTTCTTT
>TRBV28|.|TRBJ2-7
CASSFQLGYEQYF
TGTGCCAGCAGTTTTCAACTAGGCTACGAGCAGTACTTC
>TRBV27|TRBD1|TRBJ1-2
CASSPIDRGDPYGYTF
TGTGCCAGCAGTCCCATCGACAGGGGGGATCCCTACGGCTACACCTTC
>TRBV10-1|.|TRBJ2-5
CASSVRVEETQYF
TGCGCCAGCAGTGTGAGGGTCGAAGAGACCCAGTACTTC
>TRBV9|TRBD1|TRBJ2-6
CAGAPGTGASNSGANVLTF
TGTGCCGGAGCCCCCGGGACAGGGGCTTCCAACTCTGGGGCCAACGTCCTGACTTTC
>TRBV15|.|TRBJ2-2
CATSGDTGELFF
TGTGCCACCTCCGGAGACACCGGGGAGCTGTTTTTT
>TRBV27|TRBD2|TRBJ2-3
CASNLEGGTDTQYF
TGTGCCAGTAACCTCGAGGGAGGGACAGATACGCAGTATTTT
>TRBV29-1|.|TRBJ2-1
CSVAHNEQFF
TGCAGCGTGGCACACAATGAGCAGTTCTTC
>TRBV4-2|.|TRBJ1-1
CASSQDIGSYRGTGEAFF
TGTGCCAGCAGCCAAGATATAGGCTCCTATCGGGGGACTGGTGAAGCTTTCTTT
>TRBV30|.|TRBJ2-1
CAWTVGGGTYNEQFF
TGTGCCTGGACCGTCGGTGGGGGCACCTACAATGAGCAGTTCTTC
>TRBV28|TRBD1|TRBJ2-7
CASRLGGQGALDEQYF
TGTGCCAGCAGGTTAGGGGGACAGGGGGCTTTAGACGAGCAGTACTTC
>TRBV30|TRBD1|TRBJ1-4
CAWSRTGADEKLFF
TGTGCCTGGAGCCGAACAGGGGCGGATGAAAAACTGTTTTTT
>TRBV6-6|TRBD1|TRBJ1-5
CASNKGQGSQPQHF
TGTGCCAGCAACAAGGGACAGGGAAGCCAGCCCCAGCATTTT